Sequencing of this T cell receptor (beta chain) was carried out in a study of CD8 T cells in Susac syndrome. V lost 5 bases to trimming and J lost 2 bases; unmatched junction nucleotides: 7. CDR1 LNHDA and CDR2 SQIVND come from the germline V gene (reference sequence). There are 15 residues in the CDR3. RNA amounts of about 0.45 to 1 ug underwent reverse transcription with random hexamers. immunoSEQ multiplex PCR amplified TCR beta CDR3 across 54 Vbeta, 13 Jbeta. One entry per CDR3 protein, called by TCRdb with MiXCR from the immunoSEQ multiplex PCR reads. The repertoire holds about 120,000 distinct CDR3 sequences, with approximately 94% as singletons. In blood CD8+ and CD4+ T cells, TCR beta underwent sequencing. Controls were age- and sex-matched healthy donors. Both CD4+ and CD8+ T cells were negatively isolated, and TEMRA cells underwent FACS enrichment.

The specimen was CD4+ T cells from PBMCs. The V gene is TRBV19, the J gene TRBJ2-3, with 7 bases fitting TRBD2. The source of this sequence is a human donor in good health. The DNA of the CDR3 is TGTGCCAGTAGTGCTAGCGGAGGAGACACAGATACGCAGTATTTT. Residues: CASSASGGDTDTQYF.